Only a few counts were recorded for the clone carrying this TCR beta chain. The target antigen is unknown. The sample comes from a study of post-analysis software for immune sequencing data. Germline-derived CDR1 and CDR2 are SGHTA and FQGNSA. V dropped 1 base and J dropped 5 bases, with 14 bases sitting between them. This CDR3 comprises 15 residues. Unique molecular identifiers tagged the TCR beta cDNA libraries. Each CDR3 protein gets one entry after TCRdb re-called the PCR reads with MiXCR. The sample lists hundreds of thousands of distinct CDR3 sequences, 55% to 60% seen once, with roughly 12% in the top ten. General observations from the study: Patients showed TRBV5-6, TRBV5-1 and TRBV20-1 among roughly 5 TRBV segments more frequent than in controls. F-measure co-clustering was strong for batch-matched samples.

The sample was blood. This clonotype was sampled from a girl aged 2-15 years with multiple sclerosis. The V and J genes are TRBV7-2 and TRBJ2-5; D gene unclear. CDR3 DNA sequence: TGTGCCAGCAGCTTAGATCCCGGCGCGTGGGAGACCCAGTACTTC. This gives the protein CASSLDPGAWETQYF.